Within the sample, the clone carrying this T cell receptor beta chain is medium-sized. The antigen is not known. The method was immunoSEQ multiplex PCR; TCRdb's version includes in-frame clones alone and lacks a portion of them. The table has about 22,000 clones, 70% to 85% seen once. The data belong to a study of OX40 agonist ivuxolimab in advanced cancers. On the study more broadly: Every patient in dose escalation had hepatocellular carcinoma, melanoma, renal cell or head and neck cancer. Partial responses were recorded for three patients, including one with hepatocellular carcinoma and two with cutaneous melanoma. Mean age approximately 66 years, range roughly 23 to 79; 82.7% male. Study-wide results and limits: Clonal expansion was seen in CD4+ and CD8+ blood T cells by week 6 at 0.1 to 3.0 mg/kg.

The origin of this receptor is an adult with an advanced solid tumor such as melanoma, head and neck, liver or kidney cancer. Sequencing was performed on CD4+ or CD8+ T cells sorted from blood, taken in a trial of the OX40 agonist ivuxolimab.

The CDR3 sequence is CASTGSPGSSGNTIYF. As DNA, the CDR3 is TGTGCCAGCACCGGATCTCCGGGGAGCTCTGGAAACACCATATATTTT. The chain employs TRBV11-2 and TRBJ1-3; no definite D call. This CDR3 contains 16 residues. CDR1 and CDR2 (germline): SGHAT, FQNNGV. The V and J ends lost 7 bases and 0 bases respectively, with 16 bases between them.